Reported below is one T cell receptor (beta chain). Its antigen is as yet unknown. The sample originates from a study of early T cells in non-severe SARS-CoV-2 infection. The study's findings and limits: VDJdb matching, biased toward anti-spike CD8 responses, missed private and CD4 specificities.

From the 5' RACE reads, TCRdb called clonotypes with MiXCR, one entry per CDR3 protein. Of more than 95,000 distinct CDR3 sequences listed, under 15% are singletons. The CDR3 runs 12 residues. The V gene lost 5 bases and the J gene lost 10 bases, with 9 bases spanning the gap. Germline V gives CDR1 SGHTA, CDR2 FQGNSA. The chain uses TRBV7-2 and TRBJ1-6; D unresolved. The source is an adult who was a healthcare worker with PCR-confirmed SARS-CoV-2 infection or an uninfected control (not recorded which). The sample was whole blood. CDR3 sequence: CASSRYPSPLHF. CDR3 sequence (DNA): TGTGCCAGCAGCCGATACCCCTCACCCCTCCACTTT.